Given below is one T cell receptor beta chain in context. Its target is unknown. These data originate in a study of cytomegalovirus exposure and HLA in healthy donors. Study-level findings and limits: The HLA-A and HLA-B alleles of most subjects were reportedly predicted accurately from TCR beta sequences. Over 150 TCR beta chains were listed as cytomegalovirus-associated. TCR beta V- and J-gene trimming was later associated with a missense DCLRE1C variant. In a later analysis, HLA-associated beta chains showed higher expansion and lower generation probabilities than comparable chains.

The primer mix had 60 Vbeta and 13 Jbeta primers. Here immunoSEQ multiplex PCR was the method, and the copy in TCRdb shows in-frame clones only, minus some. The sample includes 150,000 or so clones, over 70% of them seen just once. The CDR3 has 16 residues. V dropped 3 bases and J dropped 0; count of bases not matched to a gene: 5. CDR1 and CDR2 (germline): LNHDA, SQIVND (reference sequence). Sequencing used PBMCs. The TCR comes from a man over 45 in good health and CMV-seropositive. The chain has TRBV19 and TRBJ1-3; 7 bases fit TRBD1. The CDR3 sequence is CASSMAGQISGNTIYF. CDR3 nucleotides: TGTGCCAGTAGTATGGCGGGACAGATCTCTGGAAACACCATATATTTT.